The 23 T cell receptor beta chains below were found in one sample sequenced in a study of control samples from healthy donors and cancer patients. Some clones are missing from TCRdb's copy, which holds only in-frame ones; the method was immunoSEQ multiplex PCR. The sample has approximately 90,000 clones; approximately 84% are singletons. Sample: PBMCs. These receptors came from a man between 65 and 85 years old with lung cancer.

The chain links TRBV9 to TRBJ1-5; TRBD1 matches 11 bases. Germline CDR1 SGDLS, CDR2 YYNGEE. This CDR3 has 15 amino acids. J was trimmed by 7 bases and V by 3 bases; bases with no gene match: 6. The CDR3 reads CASSEGTGGHQPQHF. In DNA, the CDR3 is TGTGCCAGCAGCGAGGGGACAGGGGGGCACCAGCCCCAGCATTTT.

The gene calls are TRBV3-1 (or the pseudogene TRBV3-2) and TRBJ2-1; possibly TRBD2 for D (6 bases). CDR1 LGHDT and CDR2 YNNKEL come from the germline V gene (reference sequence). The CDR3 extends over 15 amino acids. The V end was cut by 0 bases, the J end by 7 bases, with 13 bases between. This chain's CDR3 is CASSQEASRGNEQFF. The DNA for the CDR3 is TGTGCCAGCAGCCAAGAAGCGTCCCGGGGGAATGAGCAGTTCTTC.

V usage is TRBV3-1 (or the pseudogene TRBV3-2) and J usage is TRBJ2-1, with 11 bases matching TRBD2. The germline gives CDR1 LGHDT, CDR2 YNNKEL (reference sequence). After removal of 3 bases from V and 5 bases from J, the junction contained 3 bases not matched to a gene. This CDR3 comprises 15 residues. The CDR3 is CASSQLAGGDNEQFF. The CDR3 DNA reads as TGTGCCAGCAGCCAGTTAGCGGGGGGGGACAATGAGCAGTTCTTC.

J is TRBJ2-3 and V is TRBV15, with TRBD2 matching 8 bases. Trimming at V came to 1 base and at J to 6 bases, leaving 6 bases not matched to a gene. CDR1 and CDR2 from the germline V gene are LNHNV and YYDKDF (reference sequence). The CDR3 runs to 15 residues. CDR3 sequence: CATSRGLSGGDTQYF. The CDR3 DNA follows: TGTGCCACCAGCAGAGGCCTCAGCGGGGGCGATACGCAGTATTTT.

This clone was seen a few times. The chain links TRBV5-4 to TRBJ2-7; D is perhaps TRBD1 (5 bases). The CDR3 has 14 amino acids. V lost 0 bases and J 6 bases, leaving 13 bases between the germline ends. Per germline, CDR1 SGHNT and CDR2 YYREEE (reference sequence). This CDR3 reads CASSLGGALVEQYF. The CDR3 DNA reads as TGTGCCAGCAGCTTGGGGGGCGCCCTAGTCGAGCAGTACTTC.

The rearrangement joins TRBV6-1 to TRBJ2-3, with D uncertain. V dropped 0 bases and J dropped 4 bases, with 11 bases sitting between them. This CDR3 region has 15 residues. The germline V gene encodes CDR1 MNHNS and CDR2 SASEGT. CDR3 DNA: TGTGCCAGCAGTGAAGCGGGTAGTGGCGCAGATACGCAGTATTTT. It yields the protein CASSEAGSGADTQYF.

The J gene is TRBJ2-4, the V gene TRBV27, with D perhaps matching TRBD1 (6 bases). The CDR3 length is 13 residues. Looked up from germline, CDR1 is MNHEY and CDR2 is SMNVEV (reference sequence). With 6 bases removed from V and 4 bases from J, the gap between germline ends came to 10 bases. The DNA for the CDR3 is TGTGCCAGCAGCCTTGGACAGAAAAACATTCAGTACTTC. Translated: CASSLGQKNIQYF.

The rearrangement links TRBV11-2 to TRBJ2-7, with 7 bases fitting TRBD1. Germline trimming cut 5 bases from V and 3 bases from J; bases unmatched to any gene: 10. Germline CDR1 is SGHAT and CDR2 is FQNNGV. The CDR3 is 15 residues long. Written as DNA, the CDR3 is TGTGCCAGCAGCCGTCCGGGACAGCCACACTACGAGCAGTACTTC. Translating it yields CASSRPGQPHYEQYF.

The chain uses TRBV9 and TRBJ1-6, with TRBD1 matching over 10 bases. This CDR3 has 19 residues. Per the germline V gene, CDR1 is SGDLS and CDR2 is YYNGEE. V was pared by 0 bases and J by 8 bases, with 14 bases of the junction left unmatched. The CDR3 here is CASSVVPGGRQGAHSPLHF. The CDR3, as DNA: TGTGCCAGCAGCGTAGTACCCGGGGGCCGACAGGGGGCACATTCACCCCTCCACTTT.

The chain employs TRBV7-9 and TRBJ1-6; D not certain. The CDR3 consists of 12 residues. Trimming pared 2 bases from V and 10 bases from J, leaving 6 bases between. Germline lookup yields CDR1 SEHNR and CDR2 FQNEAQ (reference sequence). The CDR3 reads CASSLLGSPLHF. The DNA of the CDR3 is TGTGCCAGCAGCTTACTAGGATCACCCCTCCACTTT.

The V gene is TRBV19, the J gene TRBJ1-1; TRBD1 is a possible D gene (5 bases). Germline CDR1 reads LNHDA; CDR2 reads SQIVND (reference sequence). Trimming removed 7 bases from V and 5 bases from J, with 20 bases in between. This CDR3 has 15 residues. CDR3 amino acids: CASNKQKTARTEAFF. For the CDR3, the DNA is TGTGCCAGTAACAAACAGAAGACAGCGCGGACTGAAGCTTTCTTT.

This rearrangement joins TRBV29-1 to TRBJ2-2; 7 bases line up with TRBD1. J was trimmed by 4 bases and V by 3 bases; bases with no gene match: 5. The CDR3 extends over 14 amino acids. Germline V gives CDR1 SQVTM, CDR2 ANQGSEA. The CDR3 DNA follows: TGCAGCGTTGACGCGGCAGGGGGCACCGGGGAGCTGTTTTTT. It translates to CSVDAAGGTGELFF.

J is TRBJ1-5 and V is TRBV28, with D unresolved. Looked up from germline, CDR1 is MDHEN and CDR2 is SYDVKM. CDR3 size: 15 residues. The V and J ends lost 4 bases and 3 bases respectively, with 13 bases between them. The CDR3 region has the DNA TGTGCCAGCAGTTCGATGTCAGTAAACAATCAGCCCCAGCATTTT. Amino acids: CASSSMSVNNQPQHF.

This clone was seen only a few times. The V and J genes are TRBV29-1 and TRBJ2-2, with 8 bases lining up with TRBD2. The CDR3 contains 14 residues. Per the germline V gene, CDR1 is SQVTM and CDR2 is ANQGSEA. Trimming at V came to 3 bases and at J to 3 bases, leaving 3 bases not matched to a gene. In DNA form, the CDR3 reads TGCAGCGTTGATGCGGGGGGTCACACCGGGGAGCTGTTTTTT. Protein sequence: CSVDAGGHTGELFF.

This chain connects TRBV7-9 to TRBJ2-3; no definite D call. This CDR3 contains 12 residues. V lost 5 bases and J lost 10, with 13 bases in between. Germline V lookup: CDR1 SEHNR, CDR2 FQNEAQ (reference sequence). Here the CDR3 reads CASSLISGAQYF. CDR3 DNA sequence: TGTGCCAGCAGCCTGATATCCGGTGCGCAGTATTTT.

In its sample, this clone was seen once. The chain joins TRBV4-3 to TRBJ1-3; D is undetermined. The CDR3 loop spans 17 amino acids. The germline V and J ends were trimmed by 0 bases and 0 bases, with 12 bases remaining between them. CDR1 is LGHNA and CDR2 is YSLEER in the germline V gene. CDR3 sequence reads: CASSQEWANGSGNTIYF. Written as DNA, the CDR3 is TGCGCCAGCAGCCAAGAGTGGGCGAACGGCTCTGGAAACACCATATATTTT.

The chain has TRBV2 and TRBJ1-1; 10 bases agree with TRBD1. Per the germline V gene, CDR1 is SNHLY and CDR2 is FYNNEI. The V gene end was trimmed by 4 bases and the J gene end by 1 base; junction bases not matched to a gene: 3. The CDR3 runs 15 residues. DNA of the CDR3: TGTGCCAGCAGTGGCCGGACAGGGGGGAACACTGAAGCTTTCTTT. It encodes CASSGRTGGNTEAFF. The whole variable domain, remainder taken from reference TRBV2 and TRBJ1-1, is EPEVTQTPSHQVTQMGQEVILRCVPISNHLYFYWYRQILGQKVEFLVSFYNNEISEKSEIFDDQFSVERPDGSNFTLKIRSTKLEDSAMYFCASSGRTGGNTEAFFGQGTRLTVV.

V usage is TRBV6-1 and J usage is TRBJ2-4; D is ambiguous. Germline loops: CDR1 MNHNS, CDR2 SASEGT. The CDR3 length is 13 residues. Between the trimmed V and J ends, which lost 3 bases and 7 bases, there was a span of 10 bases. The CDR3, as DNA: TGTGCCAGCAGTGATACGGGTTTGAACATTCAGTACTTC. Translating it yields CASSDTGLNIQYF.

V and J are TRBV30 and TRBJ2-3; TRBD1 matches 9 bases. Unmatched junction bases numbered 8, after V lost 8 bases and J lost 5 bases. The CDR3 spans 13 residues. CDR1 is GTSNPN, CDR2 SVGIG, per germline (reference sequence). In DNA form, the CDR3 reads TGTGCCCTGTCAAGGGGACAGGGAGATACGCAGTATTTT. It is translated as CALSRGQGDTQYF.

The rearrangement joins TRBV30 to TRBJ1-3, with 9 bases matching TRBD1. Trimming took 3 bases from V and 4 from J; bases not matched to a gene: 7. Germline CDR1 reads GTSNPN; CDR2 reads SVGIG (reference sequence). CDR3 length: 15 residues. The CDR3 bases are TGTGCCTGGAGAGCCCCGGGACAGGGAGGAAACACCATATATTTT. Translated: CAWRAPGQGGNTIYF.

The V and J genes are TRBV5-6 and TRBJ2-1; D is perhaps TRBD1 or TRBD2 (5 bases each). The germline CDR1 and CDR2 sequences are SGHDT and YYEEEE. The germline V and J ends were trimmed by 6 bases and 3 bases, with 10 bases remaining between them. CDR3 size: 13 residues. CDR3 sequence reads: CASTGDVYNEQFF. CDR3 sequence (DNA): TGTGCCAGCACCGGGGACGTCTACAATGAGCAGTTCTTC.

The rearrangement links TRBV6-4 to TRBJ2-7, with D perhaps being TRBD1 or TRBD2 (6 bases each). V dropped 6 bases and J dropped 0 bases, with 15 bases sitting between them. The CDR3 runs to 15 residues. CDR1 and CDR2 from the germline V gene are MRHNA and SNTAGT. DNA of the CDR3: TGTGCCAGCAGCCGCGAGGGGGGTAGCTCCTACGAGCAGTACTTC. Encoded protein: CASSREGGSSYEQYF.

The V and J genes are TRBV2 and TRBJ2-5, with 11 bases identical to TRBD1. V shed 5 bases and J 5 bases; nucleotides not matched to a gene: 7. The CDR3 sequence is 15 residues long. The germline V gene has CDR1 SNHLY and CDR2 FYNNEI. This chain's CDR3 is CASSRDRGALETQYF. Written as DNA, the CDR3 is TGTGCCAGCAGTCGGGACAGGGGGGCCCTTGAGACCCAGTACTTC.